The clone carrying this T cell receptor beta chain came up once. The PCR made use of 60 Vbeta and 13 Jbeta primers. The data were produced by immunoSEQ multiplex PCR, yet TCRdb's version contains in-frame clones alone and is incomplete. The profile covers 250,000 or so clones, with roughly 84% appearing a single time and about 1.2% taken by the ten largest. The length of the CDR3 is 14 residues. Trimming left V 1 base short and J 6 bases short, with 11 bases between. CDR1 is KGHSH and CDR2 is LQKENI in the germline V gene. The data belong to a study of cytomegalovirus exposure and HLA in healthy donors.

V gene TRBV18 combines with J gene TRBJ2-3, with a weak D call TRBD1 (5 bases). The clonotype originates from a human donor in good health. Source material: PBMCs. Here the CDR3 DNA reads TGTGCCAGCTCACCACTCCCGACAGTCGATACGCAGTATTTT. Translating gives CASSPLPTVDTQYF.